Here is one TCR beta chain with its context. As yet, its antigen is unknown. Deletions cut 7 bases from V and 0 bases from J, with 9 bases between. Germline lookup yields CDR1 MDHEN and CDR2 SYDVKM. The CDR3 length is 14 residues. The record originates from a study of T cell responses to AZD1222 COVID-19 vaccine. Background on the study: Analyses pooled second doses at about 4 or about 12 weeks. Study-level results: Vaccine-associated CD4 TCRs spanned spike, dominant at 160-218 and 743-854.

Clones were read by immunoSEQ multiplex PCR, and TCRdb kept only the in-frame ones, dropping some. The sample carries approximately 140,000 clones, 94% recorded once. This clonotype originated in an adult in good health. The sample was peripheral blood, taken on day 0 of AZD1222 vaccination. The V call is TRBV28, the J call TRBJ1-4; D is unresolved. In nucleotides, the CDR3 is TGTGCCAGCACCCGGACCTCAACTAATGAAAAACTGTTTTTT. This gives the protein CASTRTSTNEKLFF.